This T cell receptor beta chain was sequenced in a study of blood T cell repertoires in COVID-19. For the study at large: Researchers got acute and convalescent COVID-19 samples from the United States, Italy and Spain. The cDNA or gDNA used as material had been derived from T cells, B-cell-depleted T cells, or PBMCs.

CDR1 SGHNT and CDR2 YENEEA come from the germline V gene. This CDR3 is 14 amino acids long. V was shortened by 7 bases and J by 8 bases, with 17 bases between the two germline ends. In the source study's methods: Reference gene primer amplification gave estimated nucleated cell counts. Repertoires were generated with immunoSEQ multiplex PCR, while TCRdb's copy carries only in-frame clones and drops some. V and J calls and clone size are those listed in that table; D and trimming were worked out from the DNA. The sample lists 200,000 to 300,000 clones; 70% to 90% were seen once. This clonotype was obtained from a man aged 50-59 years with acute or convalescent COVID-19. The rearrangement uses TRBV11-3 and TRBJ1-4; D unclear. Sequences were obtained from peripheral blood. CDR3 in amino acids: CASTPNTDFEKLFF. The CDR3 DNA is TGTGCCAGCACCCCCAACACGGACTTCGAAAAACTGTTTTTT.